These 6 T cell receptor beta chains came from one sample sequenced in a study of shared clonotypes between healthy human individuals. The table came from immunoSEQ multiplex PCR; TCRdb's copy has only in-frame clones and leaves some out. Here the sample spans 950,000 to 1,100,000 clones, 70% to 80% being singletons. Sequenced sample: memory CD4+ T cells from PBMCs. Documented subset: CD45RA-negative fraction. The receptors were gathered from a man younger than 30 in good health. Some clones in this sample may be carry-over from other donors' samples.

V and J are TRBV28 and TRBJ1-2, with 7 bases that match TRBD1. V dropped 5 bases and J dropped 5; count of bases not matched to a gene: 5. From germline, CDR1 is MDHEN and CDR2 SYDVKM. This CDR3 is 13 amino acids long. The CDR3 nucleotides read TGTGCCAGCAGTCCGCGGGACAGATATGGCTACACCTTC. This gives the protein CASSPRDRYGYTF.

This clone was detected a few times. J is TRBJ1-4 and V is TRBV2; TRBD1 might be the D (6 bases). Trimming pared 6 bases from V and 7 bases from J, leaving 18 bases between. The CDR3 is 15 amino acids. The germline V gene has CDR1 SNHLY and CDR2 FYNNEI. This CDR3 reads CASREWTVAGEKLFF. The CDR3 DNA reads TGTGCCAGCAGGGAATGGACAGTTGCGGGTGAAAAACTGTTTTTT.

The rearrangement joins TRBV7-3 to TRBJ2-2, with D possibly matching TRBD2 (5 bases). V shed 5 bases and J shed 3 bases, with 10 bases lying between them. CDR1 SGHTA and CDR2 FQGTGA come from the germline V gene. CDR3 length equals 14 residues. The CDR3 reads CASSHGLDTGELFF. The CDR3 nucleotides are TGTGCCAGCAGCCACGGACTCGACACCGGGGAGCTGTTTTTT.

Details on this clone: The sample carries other DNA sequences with the same CDR3. The rearrangement links TRBV28 to TRBJ2-7; D remains unclear. The CDR3 has 11 residues. CDR1 is MDHEN and CDR2 is SYDVKM in the germline V gene. The V and J ends lost 3 bases and 6 bases respectively, with 6 bases between them. The CDR3, as DNA: TGTGCCAGCAGTTTCCGAGGCGAGCAGTACTTC. Translating it yields CASSFRGEQYF.

The CDR3: CASSQGIGGRAMYF. CDR3 in DNA: TGCGCCAGCAGCCAAGGTATCGGCGGGAGGGCCATGTACTTC. The V gene is TRBV4-3, the J gene TRBJ2-5; 9 bases are shared with TRBD2. The CDR3 runs 14 residues. CDR1 is LGHNA and CDR2 is YSLEER in the germline V gene. V lost 1 base and J lost 13; bases outside the gene matches: 10.

This clone appeared a single time. The chain carries TRBV7-2 and TRBJ2-5; D is perhaps TRBD1 or TRBD2 (7 bases each). The germline CDR1 and CDR2 sequences are SGHTA and FQGNSA. Trimming took off 5 bases at V and 2 bases at J, with 15 bases between the two ends. CDR3 length: 15 residues. CDR3 loop: CASSKGASGQETQYF. CDR3 bases: TGTGCCAGCAGCAAGGGGGCTAGCGGACAAGAGACCCAGTACTTC.